These 23 T cell receptor beta chains were sequenced from one sample in a study of T cell changes during pregnancy in multiple sclerosis. Sequencing used immunoSEQ multiplex PCR; TCRdb keeps in-frame clones, though not all of them. The data contain 70,000 to 80,000 clones, about 90% of them singletons. Sequencing was performed on CD4+ T cells from peripheral blood mononuclear cells, taken before pregnancy. The origin of the receptors is a female donor with multiple sclerosis, enrolled in a pregnancy study.

The rearrangement joins TRBV7-2 to TRBJ2-7, with 8 bases aligning to TRBD1. This CDR3 is 16 amino acids long. Trimming cost V 2 bases and J 2 bases; bases outside gene matches: 8. Germline V gives CDR1 SGHTA, CDR2 FQGNSA. CDR3 sequence (DNA): TGTGCCAGCAGCTTACTTACGCTACAGGGGGCCTACGAGCAGTACTTC. Its protein is CASSLLTLQGAYEQYF.

The CDR3 DNA is TGTGCCAGCAGCCCTCGTTATGGGGCTTCTCGCGCCTACGAGCAGTACTTC. Its translation: CASSPRYGASRAYEQYF. The chain joins TRBV28 to TRBJ2-7, with a tentative D call TRBD1 (5 bases). From germline, CDR1 is MDHEN and CDR2 SYDVKM. CDR3 length: 17 amino acids. V lost 6 bases and J lost 2, with 23 bases in between.

This chain uses TRBV2 with TRBJ1-5; D not certain. Trimming cost V 8 bases and J 0 bases, with 11 bases left between them. This CDR3 comprises 14 residues. The germline CDR1 and CDR2 sequences are SNHLY and FYNNEI. The CDR3 DNA is TGTGCCAGCGATGGCGGTGTTAGCAATCAGCCCCAGCATTTT. This codes for CASDGGVSNQPQHF.

V is TRBV28 and J is TRBJ2-5, with a possible D match to TRBD1 (6 bases). V lost 6 bases, J lost 0 bases, and 26 bases lay in between. This CDR3 spans 19 amino acids. Germline CDR1 and CDR2: MDHEN and SYDVKM. DNA of the CDR3: TGTGCCAGCAGGCAACTACCAAGGGACAACTTGAGGGACCAAGAGACCCAGTACTTC. Translated, it gives CASRQLPRDNLRDQETQYF. The entire variable domain, with the rest obtained from reference TRBV28 and TRBJ2-5, is as follows: DVKVTQSSRYLVKRTGEKVFLECVQDMDHENMFWYRQDPGLGLRLIYFSYDVKMKEKGDIPEGYSVSREKKERFSLILESASTNQTSMYLCASRQLPRDNLRDQETQYFGPGTRLLVL.

CDR3 protein: CASKKDSSNQPQHF. In DNA, the CDR3 is TGTGCCAGTAAGAAGGACAGTTCAAATCAGCCCCAGCATTTT. This sequence joins TRBV19 and TRBJ1-5; D possibly corresponds to TRBD1 (6 bases). V was cut by 7 bases and J by 4 bases, with 14 bases left in between. The CDR3 sequence is 14 residues long. The germline CDR1 and CDR2 sequences are LNHDA and SQIVND (reference sequence).

This chain links TRBV9 with TRBJ2-1, with 7 nucleotides matching TRBD2. Germline V CDR1 and CDR2: SGDLS, YYNGEE. CDR3 size: 15 residues. V lost 4 bases, J lost 0 bases, and 4 bases stayed unmatched. The CDR3 DNA reads TGTGCCAGCAGCTCCCGGGACTACTCCTACAATGAGCAGTTCTTC. Amino acid sequence: CASSSRDYSYNEQFF.

The rearrangement uses TRBV5-1 and TRBJ2-5; TRBD1 is a possible D gene (6 bases). Between the trimmed V and J ends, which lost 4 bases and 4 bases, there was a span of 11 bases. Germline V gene sequence: CDR1 SGHRS, CDR2 YFSETQ. CDR3 length: 13 amino acids. The CDR3 loop is CASSLEGGETQYF. The CDR3 DNA sequence: TGCGCCAGCAGCCTAGAAGGGGGAGAGACCCAGTACTTC.

V gene TRBV18 combines with J gene TRBJ2-5, with TRBD1 identical over 7 bases. This CDR3 has 16 residues. V shed 5 bases, J shed 4 bases, and the junction held 13 bases outside the gene matches. From germline, CDR1 is KGHSH and CDR2 LQKENI. The CDR3 here is CASSTFLGQPGETQYF. In DNA form, the CDR3 reads TGTGCCAGCTCAACGTTCTTGGGACAGCCCGGAGAGACCCAGTACTTC.

The chain links TRBV27 to TRBJ1-2; 7 bases agree with TRBD1. V shed 0 bases, J shed 1 base, and the junction held 5 bases outside the gene matches. This CDR3 is built from 16 residues. Germline lookup yields CDR1 MNHEY and CDR2 SMNVEV (reference sequence). The DNA of the CDR3 is TGTGCCAGCAGTTTATCGGCGGACAGGTATAACTATGGCTACACCTTC. Its protein product is CASSLSADRYNYGYTF.

This chain connects TRBV19 to TRBJ1-2, with no clear D. The CDR3 length is 12 residues. CDR1 and CDR2 (germline): LNHDA, SQIVND (reference sequence). V was pared by 3 bases and J by 6 bases, with 8 bases between. The CDR3 nucleotides read TGTGCCAGTAGTATGCGGGTTCATGGCTACACCTTC. It encodes CASSMRVHGYTF. The full variable domain, completed using reference TRBV19 and TRBJ1-2, is DGGITQSPKYLFRKEGQNVTLSCEQNLNHDAMYWYRQDPGQGLRLIYYSQIVNDFQKGDIAEGYSVSREKKESFPLTVTSAQKNPTAFYLCASSMRVHGYTFGSGTRLTVV.

V gene TRBV7-3 combines with J gene TRBJ2-5, with 9 bases lining up with TRBD2. J lost 5 bases, V lost 0 bases, and 13 bases had no gene match. The CDR3 consists of 18 residues. Germline CDR1 reads SGHTA; CDR2 reads FQGTGA. DNA for the CDR3: TGTGCCAGCAGCTTAACGGGACGGAGCGGGGGGCCACGGGAGACCCAGTACTTC. This gives the protein CASSLTGRSGGPRETQYF.

V is TRBV7-9 and J is TRBJ2-1; 10 bases align to TRBD2. From germline, CDR1 is SEHNR and CDR2 FQNEAQ (reference sequence). J gave up 6 bases and V 5 bases, and 7 bases lay outside the gene matches. This CDR3 contains 15 residues. The CDR3 is CASSPSGSRGNEQFF. As DNA, the CDR3 is TGTGCCAGCAGCCCTAGCGGGAGCAGAGGCAATGAGCAGTTCTTC.

The CDR3 DNA is TGTGCCAGCAGTTTATTTCCCTTCGGACAGGCGAACACCGGGGAGCTGTTTTTT. Encoded protein: CASSLFPFGQANTGELFF. V is TRBV27 and J is TRBJ2-2; 7 bases are shared with TRBD1. The CDR3 covers 18 residues. V gave up 1 base and J gave up 0 bases; unmatched junction bases: 8. Germline lookup yields CDR1 MNHEY and CDR2 SMNVEV (reference sequence).

The chain joins TRBV5-1 to TRBJ2-3; 9 nucleotides align to TRBD2. This CDR3 comprises 16 residues. V trimming: 2 bases; J trimming: 2 bases; junction bases outside the gene matches: 6. Germline-derived CDR1 and CDR2 are SGHRS and YFSETQ. The CDR3 is CASSLRSGLATDTQYF. CDR3 sequence (DNA): TGCGCCAGCAGCTTAAGATCGGGACTAGCCACAGATACGCAGTATTTT.

This rearrangement joins TRBV7-9 to TRBJ1-2; TRBD1 aligns across 7 bases. V trimming: 4 bases; J trimming: 7 bases; junction bases outside the gene matches: 6. The CDR3 has 13 residues. The germline V gene has CDR1 SEHNR and CDR2 FQNEAQ (reference sequence). The CDR3 is CASSSTGVVGYTF. The DNA of the CDR3 is TGTGCCAGCAGCTCAACAGGGGTTGTTGGCTACACCTTC. Based on the CDR3 plus reference TRBV7-9 and TRBJ1-2, the full variable domain is DTGVSQNPRHKITKRGQNVTFRCDPISEHNRLYWYRQTLGQGPEFLTYFQNEAQLEKSRLLSDRFSAERPKGSFSTLEIQRTEQGDSAMYLCASSSTGVVGYTFGSGTRLTVV.

The chain is built from TRBV11-3 and TRBJ2-7; maybe TRBD1 (5 bases). Germline V gene sequence: CDR1 SGHNT, CDR2 YENEEA. V lost 2 bases and J lost 3, with 8 bases in between. The CDR3 totals 13 residues. The CDR3 DNA sequence: TGTGCCAGCAGCTTATTAGGGGACTACGAGCAGTACTTC. This translates into CASSLLGDYEQYF.

The chain carries TRBV4-1 and TRBJ1-4, with TRBD1 matching 8 bases. CDR1 and CDR2 from the germline V gene are MGHRA and YSYEKL. The CDR3 sequence is 15 residues long. J lost 9 bases, V lost 1 base, and 7 bases had no gene match. The CDR3 nucleotides are TGCGCCAGCAGCCAAGCAGGGGGCTCAATGAAAAAACTGTTTTTT. Translating it yields CASSQAGGSMKKLFF.

The V gene is TRBV7-9, the J gene TRBJ1-2; D remains unclear. The germline V and J ends were trimmed by 3 bases and 4 bases, with 15 bases remaining between them. CDR3 size: 15 residues. CDR1 and CDR2 from the germline V gene are SEHNR and FQNEAQ (reference sequence). In nucleotides, the CDR3 is TGTGCCAGCAGCTTTTCGGCGGGGAGAAGCTATGGCTACACCTTC. This gives the protein CASSFSAGRSYGYTF.

The chain employs TRBV13 and TRBJ2-1; 14 bases are a match to TRBD2. Germline CDR1 and CDR2: PRHDT and FYEKMQ (reference sequence). The J segment lost 9 bases and the V segment lost 5 bases, leaving 24 bases of the junction unmatched. The CDR3 contains 21 residues. The CDR3 is CASSPLPKTSGGAGIYGEQFF. DNA for the CDR3: TGTGCCAGCAGCCCTCTCCCTAAGACTAGCGGGGGGGCCGGTATTTACGGTGAGCAGTTCTTC.

Comment on this clone: The junction does not match germline at one end; this may be a read error. The V gene is TRBV5-1, the J gene TRBJ1-1, with 9 positions matching TRBD1. The CDR3 is 14 residues long. Germline-derived CDR1 and CDR2 are SGHRS and YFSETQ. As DNA, the CDR3 is TGCGCCAGCCATCGAGGGACAGGGAACGCTGAAGCTTTCTTT. Protein sequence: CASHRGTGNAEAFF.

This clone has only one observation. The J gene is TRBJ2-5, the V gene TRBV11-2; 14 nucleotides line up with TRBD2. Germline assignment: CDR1 SGHAT and CDR2 FQNNGV. The length of the CDR3 is 18 residues. After removal of 5 bases from V and 2 bases from J, the junction contained 10 bases not matched to a gene. The CDR3 protein is CASSLHRTSGGLQETQYF. The DNA of the CDR3 is TGTGCCAGCAGCCTTCATAGGACTAGCGGGGGGCTTCAAGAGACCCAGTACTTC.

This clone was seen only once. In DNA form, the CDR3 reads TGCGCCAGCAGGCAAACTAGCGGGAGGGCGAACAATGAGCAGTTCTTC. As protein: CASRQTSGRANNEQFF. The chain links TRBV5-1 to TRBJ2-1; 13 bases are shared with TRBD2. V was clipped by 5 bases and J by 5 bases; unmatched bases: 7. Germline values: CDR1 SGHRS, CDR2 YFSETQ. The length of the CDR3 is 16 residues.

The chain links TRBV5-1 to TRBJ1-1, with a tentative D call TRBD1 (5 bases). The CDR3 runs 14 residues. The V end was cut by 4 bases, the J end by 2 bases, with 12 bases between. Germline CDR1 and CDR2: SGHRS and YFSETQ. DNA for the CDR3: TGCGCCAGCAGCCGCCGGGGGGACAACACTGAAGCTTTCTTT. Translating it yields CASSRRGDNTEAFF.